This TCR beta chain was identified during a study of technical replicates of blood from several donors (dated by TCRdb to about 2017). The library was made by the immunoSEQ multiplex PCR assay. Held by TCRdb, this immuneACCESS table contains in-frame sequences only and omits some clones. Under half of the omission traces to an unresolved V gene where checked; the cause of the rest is unknown. This sample is represented by some 85,000 clones; approximately 96% of them were singletons. The leading ten clones occupy approximately 0.3% of the sample. The germline ends are 11 bases apart after V is trimmed by 6 bases and J by 2 bases. Spanning cysteine to phenylalanine, the CDR3 consists of 13 amino acids. The kept DNA is CDR3 alone, 39 bases in frame from the first base. The germline V gene encodes CDR1 SQVTM and CDR2 ANQGSEA. As regards this clone: Its antigen is unknown. The record has no base qualities; no much larger clone is one base away.

The rearranged segments are TRBV29-1 and TRBJ1-3; the D gene is not confidently resolved. Sequencing was performed on T cells isolated from PBMCs. The receptor was derived from a human donor in good health. The CDR3 region reads CSVGSSAGNTIYF. The nucleotides are TGCAGCGTCGGGTCGTCGGCTGGAAACACCATATATTTT.